This T cell receptor beta chain was recovered during a study of cytomegalovirus exposure and HLA in healthy donors. Across the study: Early on, a data release was issued that held 80 million to 90 million unique TCRs from HLA-typed donors.

The PCR had 60 Vbeta and 13 Jbeta primers. Under the authors' procedure: The count from a later analysis was roughly 80 million unique TCR beta chains, some 12 million of them shared. This table comes from immunoSEQ multiplex PCR, and its TCRdb copy is limited to in-frame clones, with some not included. V and J calls and clone size come straight from that table; D and trimming were deduced from the DNA. The data show roughly 140,000 clones, nearly 80% seen once. This CDR3 has 14 residues. Germline V gene data show CDR1 as MNHNY and CDR2 as SVGAGI (reference sequence). V gave up 4 bases and J gave up 2 bases; unmatched junction bases: 4.

The clonotype was recovered from a male donor in good health and CMV-seronegative. What was sequenced was PBMCs. The chain combines TRBV6-6 with TRBJ2-7, with TRBD2 matching over 8 bases. CDR3 coding DNA: TGTGCCAGCAGTTTCGGGACTAGAGCCTACGAGCAGTACTTC. This translates into CASSFGTRAYEQYF.